The T cell receptor beta chain described here comes from a study of blood T cell repertoires in COVID-19 (dated by TCRdb to about 2020). For context, the study as a whole: The collaborator samples originated in the United States, Italy and Spain and spanned the acute and convalescent phases of COVID-19. The prospective study material was composed of cDNA or gDNA derived from T cells, B-cell-depleted T cells, or PBMCs. Subjects who had been exposed to COVID-19, were actively infected with it, or had recovered from it provided the deeply sampled blood TCRbeta repertoires that made up the dataset. The repertoires were released in a freely available public database intended as a resource for research on the immune response to SARS-CoV-2. Samples were obtained from the ongoing ImmuneRACE study (first 160 participants) and from some 1,200 subjects provided by 6 global collaborators. The sample metadata nearly always contained a de-identified subject ID, COVID-19 status, age in years and sex. Where available, HLA class I and class II types were obtained from metadata supplied by the sample provider rather than from assay-based typing.

Remarks on this clone: Its antigen target is currently unknown. Base qualities are not at hand, and no much larger clone is one base apart.

The immunoSEQ Assay, a bias-controlled multiplex PCR, was used to amplify TCRbeta CDR3 regions from genomic DNA. In the original analysis: The number of nucleated cells in each sample was estimated from the amplification of reference gene primers within the assay. Sequence reads were collapsed and filtered to measure the absolute abundance of every unique TCRbeta CDR3 rearrangement. Productive Simpson clonality was computed per sample as the square root of Simpson's diversity index over productive rearrangements. The table comes from immuneACCESS by way of TCRdb, which keeps in-frame sequences with V and J called. Part of the clones is missing from these tables; in studies checked, under half for an unresolved V gene and the rest for unknown reasons. V and J calls and clone size are given by that table; D and trimming were obtained from the DNA. The sample data list tens of thousands of clones, and 70% to 90% of these were observed just once. The top ten clones comprise approximately 5% of the sample.

Here is what the overall study found, with its caveats: The quantity of clinical and demographic metadata differed by source and by participant and was supplied without curation.

Here V drops 4 bases and J drops 6 bases, and the junction holds 7 bases not matched to any gene. CDR3 length: 15 amino acids, cysteine to phenylalanine. Just the 45-base CDR3 DNA is kept, in frame starting at base 1. The germline V gene gives CDR1 as LGHNA and CDR2 as YSLEER. Collaborating institutions collected whole blood in K2EDTA tubes following their own protocols. For TCRbeta analysis, collaborator samples were shipped as frozen whole blood, as isolated PBMCs, or as DNA extracted from either sample type. This receptor was taken from a woman older than 75 with active or convalescent COVID-19. Sequenced material: peripheral blood. Rearrangement joined TRBV4-3 to TRBJ2-2, and TRBD2 aligns with 8 junction nucleotides. The nucleotides read TGCGCCAGCAGCCCTGCGGGGGGCCCCCCCGGGGAGCTGTTTTTT. Its product reads: CASSPAGGPPGELFF.